This T cell receptor beta chain was profiled in a study of CD8 T cells in Susac syndrome (dated by TCRdb to the late 2010s). About the study as a whole: Whether CD8+ T cell activation and differentiation in Susac syndrome was antigen driven was tested using repertoire sequencing. The clonality of the CD8+ T cell repertoire was compared across over 10 healthy donors, around 14 Susac syndrome patients and 15 multiple sclerosis patients. General findings and caveats noted by the study authors: The number of individuals in the TCR sequencing and HLA analysis was acknowledged as relatively small.

The germline V gene (reference sequence) specifies LNHDA as CDR1 and SQIVND as CDR2. V sheds 6 bases and J sheds 0 bases, leaving 12 bases between their ends. The CDR3 sequence holds 16 residues, the cysteine and phenylalanine included. Left in the record is the CDR3 DNA by itself, 48 bases read in frame from the first base. RNA was extracted using the RNeasy kit, and roughly 0.5 to 1 microgram was reverse transcribed with random hexamers. TCR beta CDR3 regions were amplified with the immunoSEQ multiplex PCR assay covering 54 Vbeta and 13 Jbeta segments. Bias from PCR amplification was corrected by using a synthetic template baseline for primer optimization and for computational correction. The published analysis was carried out like this. Reads were assigned to V, D and J genes according to IMGT and analyzed in immunoSEQ Analyzer, with only productive sequences retained. Clonality was computed as one minus Shannon entropy normalized by log2 of the number of productive unique sequences. For each patient and control, public and private clones were evaluated among the 100 most prevalent clones. A clone was defined as Susac-specific if it was absent from the healthy and MS cohorts, from over 1,000 published viral clones and from other ImmuneACCESS disease sequences. TCRdb applied fastp at Q25 and MiXCR to the public reads, then kept only in-frame beta chains. One record per CDR3 amino acid sequence lists the most common genes and DNA. The V and J calls were determined by TCRdb, not by the authors. The sample table holds fewer than 350,000 distinct CDR3 sequences, of which about 82% were seen once. The leading ten clones occupy about 0.22% of the sample.

Worth noting for this clonotype: Its antigen remains undetermined. No quality values exist for individual bases; no much larger clone is one base distant.

Peripheral blood CD8+ and CD4+ T cells from healthy donors, Susac syndrome patients and multiple sclerosis patients were profiled using high-throughput TCR beta sequencing. Multiple sclerosis controls were treatment-naive patients with stable or active relapsing-remitting disease fulfilling revised McDonald criteria. Bulk CD8+ and CD4+ T cells were purified magnetically by negative isolation, whereas CD8+ TEMRA cells were enriched by FACS. Blood was collected in EDTA tubes and processed within 24 hours, with PBMCs isolated through density gradient centrifugation. PBMCs intended for TCR sequencing were cryopreserved in liquid nitrogen and were subsequently thawed in a 37 degrees C water bath. Purity of sorted or isolated CD4+, CD8+ and CD8+ TEMRA cells was at least 90%.

Sequencing used CD8+ T cells from PBMCs. The clonotype comes from a human donor with multiple sclerosis. The rearrangement joined TRBV19 to TRBJ2-6; the D gene cannot be resolved beyond TRBD1 or TRBD2, each matching 5 bases. The sequenced DNA: TGTGCCAGTAGCTCCGGGGCAGGCTCTGGGGCCAACGTCCTGACTTTC. Its protein reads: CASSSGAGSGANVLTF.